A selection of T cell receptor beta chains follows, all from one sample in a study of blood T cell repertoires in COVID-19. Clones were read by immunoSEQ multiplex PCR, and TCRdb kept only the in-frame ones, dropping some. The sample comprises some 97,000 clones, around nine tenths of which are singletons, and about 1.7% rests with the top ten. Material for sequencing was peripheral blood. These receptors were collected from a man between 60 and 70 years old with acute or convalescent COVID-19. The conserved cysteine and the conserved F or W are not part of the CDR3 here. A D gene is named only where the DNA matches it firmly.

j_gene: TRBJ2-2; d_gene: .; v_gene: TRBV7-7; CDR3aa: ASSSGPGHGELF
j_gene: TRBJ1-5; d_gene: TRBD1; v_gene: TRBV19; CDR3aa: ASSIFGTGNQPQH
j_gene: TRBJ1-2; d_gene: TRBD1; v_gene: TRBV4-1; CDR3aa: ASSQALRGLRYGYT
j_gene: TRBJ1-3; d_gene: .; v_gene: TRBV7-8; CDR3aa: ASSLGRVVNSGNTIY
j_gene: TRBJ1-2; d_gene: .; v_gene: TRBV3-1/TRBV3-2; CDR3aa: ASSLGVDGYT
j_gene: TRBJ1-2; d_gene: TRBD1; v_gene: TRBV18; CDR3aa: ASSQGEANYGYT
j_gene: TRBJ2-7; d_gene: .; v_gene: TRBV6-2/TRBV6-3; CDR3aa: ASSYRTVIYEQY
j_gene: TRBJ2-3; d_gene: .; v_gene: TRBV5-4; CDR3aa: ASSLQGTDTQY
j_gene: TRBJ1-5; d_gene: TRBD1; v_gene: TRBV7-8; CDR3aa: ASSSSGQGAFNQPQH
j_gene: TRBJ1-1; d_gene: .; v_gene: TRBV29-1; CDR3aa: SVKPGTF
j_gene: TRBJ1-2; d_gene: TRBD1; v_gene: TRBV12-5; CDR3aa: ASGFQGAGYT
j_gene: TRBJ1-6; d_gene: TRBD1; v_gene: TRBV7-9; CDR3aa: ASSLSQGGHSYNSPLH
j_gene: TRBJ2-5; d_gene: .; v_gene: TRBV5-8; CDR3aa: ASSLAVETQY
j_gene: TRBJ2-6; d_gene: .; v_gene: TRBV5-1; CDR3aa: ASSSVVSGANVLT
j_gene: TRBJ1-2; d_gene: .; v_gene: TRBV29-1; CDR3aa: SVRKGRAAYGYT
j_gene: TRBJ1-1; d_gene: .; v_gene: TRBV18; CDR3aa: ASSPDEGFRTEAF
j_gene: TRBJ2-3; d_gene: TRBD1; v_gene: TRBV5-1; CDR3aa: ASGDRGTDTQY
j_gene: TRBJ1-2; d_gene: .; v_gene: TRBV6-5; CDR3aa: ASSPTSTANYGYT
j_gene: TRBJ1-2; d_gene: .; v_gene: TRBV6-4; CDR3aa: ASRREGDYGYT
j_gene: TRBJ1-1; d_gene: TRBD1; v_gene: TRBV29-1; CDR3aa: SVRQGRTEAF
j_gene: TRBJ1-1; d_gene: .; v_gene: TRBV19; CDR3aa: ASTRYVEGHTEAF
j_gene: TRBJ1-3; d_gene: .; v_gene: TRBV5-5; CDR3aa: ASSLEGVVPGNTIY
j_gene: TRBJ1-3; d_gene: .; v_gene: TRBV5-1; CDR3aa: ASSSGLSGNTIY
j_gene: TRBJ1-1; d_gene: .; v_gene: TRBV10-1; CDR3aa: ASGEGNAEAF
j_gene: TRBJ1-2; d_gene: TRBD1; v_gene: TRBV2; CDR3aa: ASTETGVVTYGYT